Included here is one TCR beta chain sequence, with context. Authors' methods: It was from reference gene primer amplification that nucleated cell counts were estimated. Assay used: immunoSEQ multiplex PCR; TCRdb lists only in-frame clones, some missing. That table is the source of V, J and clone size, and D and trimming were worked out from the DNA. This sample has 97,000 or so clones, with around 82% found just once. These data are taken from a study of blood T cell repertoires in COVID-19. Study background: Both acute and convalescent COVID-19 samples were obtained from the United States, Italy and Spain.

This CDR3 is 13 amino acids long. V dropped 1 base and J dropped 6 bases, with 6 bases sitting between them. CDR1 and CDR2 from the germline V gene are KGHDR and SFDVKD. This chain uses TRBV24-1 with TRBJ2-1; D gene unclear. The receptor was derived from a man aged 65-85 years with active or convalescent COVID-19. The sequenced material came from peripheral blood. The chain's CDR3 is CATSDFPSNEQFF. As DNA, the CDR3 is TGTGCCACCAGTGATTTCCCGTCCAATGAGCAGTTCTTC.